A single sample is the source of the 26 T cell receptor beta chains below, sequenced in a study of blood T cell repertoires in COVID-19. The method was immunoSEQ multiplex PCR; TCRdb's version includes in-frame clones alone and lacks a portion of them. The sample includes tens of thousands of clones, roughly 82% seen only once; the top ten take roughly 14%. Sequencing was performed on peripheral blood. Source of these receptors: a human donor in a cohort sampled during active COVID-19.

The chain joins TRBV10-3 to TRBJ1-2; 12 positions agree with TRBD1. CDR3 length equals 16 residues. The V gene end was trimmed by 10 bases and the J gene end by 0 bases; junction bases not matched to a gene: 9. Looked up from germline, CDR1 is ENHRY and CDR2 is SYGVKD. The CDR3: CATPSRDRGPNYGYTF. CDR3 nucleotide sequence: TGTGCCACACCGTCCCGGGACAGGGGGCCTAACTATGGCTACACCTTC.

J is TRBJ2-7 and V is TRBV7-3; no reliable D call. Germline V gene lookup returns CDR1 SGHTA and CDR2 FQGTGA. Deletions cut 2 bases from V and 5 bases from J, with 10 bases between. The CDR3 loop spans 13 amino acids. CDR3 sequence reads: CASSLLPVHEQYF. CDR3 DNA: TGTGCCAGCAGCTTATTACCGGTCCACGAGCAGTACTTC.

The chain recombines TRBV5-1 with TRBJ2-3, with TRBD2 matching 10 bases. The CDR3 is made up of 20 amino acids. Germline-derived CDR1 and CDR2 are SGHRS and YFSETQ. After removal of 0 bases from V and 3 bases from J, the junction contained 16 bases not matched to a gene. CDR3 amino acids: CASSLGGIPSGSRGTDTQYF. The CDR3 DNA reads TGCGCCAGCAGCTTGGGGGGGATCCCTAGCGGGAGCCGAGGTACAGATACGCAGTATTTT.

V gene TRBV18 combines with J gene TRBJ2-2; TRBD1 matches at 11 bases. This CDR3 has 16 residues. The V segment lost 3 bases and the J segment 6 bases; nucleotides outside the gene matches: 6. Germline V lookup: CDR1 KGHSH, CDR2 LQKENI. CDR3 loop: CASSPPGTGGAGELFF. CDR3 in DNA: TGTGCCAGCTCACCCCCCGGGACAGGGGGTGCCGGGGAGCTGTTTTTT.

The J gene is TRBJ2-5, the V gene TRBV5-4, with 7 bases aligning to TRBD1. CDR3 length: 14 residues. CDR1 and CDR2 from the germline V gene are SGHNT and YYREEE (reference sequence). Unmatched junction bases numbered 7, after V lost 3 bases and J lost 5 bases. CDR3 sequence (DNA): TGTGCCAGCAGCTCAAGGGGGCGTGAGGAGACCCAGTACTTC. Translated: CASSSRGREETQYF.

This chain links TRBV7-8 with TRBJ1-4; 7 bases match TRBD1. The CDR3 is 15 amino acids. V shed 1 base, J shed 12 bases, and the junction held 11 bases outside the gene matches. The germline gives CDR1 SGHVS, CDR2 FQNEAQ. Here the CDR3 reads CASSLGFSYRGELFF. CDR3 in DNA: TGTGCCAGCAGCTTAGGATTCAGTTACAGGGGCGAACTGTTTTTT.

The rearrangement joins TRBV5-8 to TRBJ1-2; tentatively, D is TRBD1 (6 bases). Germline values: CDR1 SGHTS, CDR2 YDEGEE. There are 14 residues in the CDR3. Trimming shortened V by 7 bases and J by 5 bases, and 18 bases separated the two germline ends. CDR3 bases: TGTGCCAGCTATCGAACCCAGGGGCGTTATGGCTACACCTTC. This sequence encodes CASYRTQGRYGYTF.

The CDR3 loop reads CASSDGDSNQPQHF. CDR3 DNA: TGTGCCAGCAGTGACGGGGATAGCAATCAGCCCCAGCATTTT. The chain joins TRBV2 to TRBJ1-5; D call uncertain. The CDR3 has 14 amino acids. In germline, CDR1 is SNHLY, CDR2 FYNNEI. Between the trimmed V and J ends, which lost 3 bases and 0 bases, there was a span of 6 bases.

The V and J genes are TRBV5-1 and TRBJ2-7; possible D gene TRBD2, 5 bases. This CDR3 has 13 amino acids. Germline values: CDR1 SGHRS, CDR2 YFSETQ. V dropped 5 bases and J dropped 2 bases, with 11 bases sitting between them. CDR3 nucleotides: TGCGCCAGCAGAAGAGAGCGGCCCTACGAGCAGTACTTC. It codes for CASRRERPYEQYF.

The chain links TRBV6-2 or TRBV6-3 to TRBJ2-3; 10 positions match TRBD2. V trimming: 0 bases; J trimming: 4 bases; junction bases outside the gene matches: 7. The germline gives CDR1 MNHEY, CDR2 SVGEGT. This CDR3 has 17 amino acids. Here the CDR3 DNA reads TGTGCCAGCAGTTACTCGACCAGCGGGGGGGCCCCAGATACGCAGTATTTT. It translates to CASSYSTSGGAPDTQYF.

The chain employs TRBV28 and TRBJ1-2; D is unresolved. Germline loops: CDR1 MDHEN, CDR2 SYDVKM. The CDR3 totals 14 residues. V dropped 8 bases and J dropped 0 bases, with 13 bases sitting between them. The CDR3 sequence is CASWRGSSNYGYTF. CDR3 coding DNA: TGTGCCAGCTGGCGCGGCAGCTCTAACTATGGCTACACCTTC.

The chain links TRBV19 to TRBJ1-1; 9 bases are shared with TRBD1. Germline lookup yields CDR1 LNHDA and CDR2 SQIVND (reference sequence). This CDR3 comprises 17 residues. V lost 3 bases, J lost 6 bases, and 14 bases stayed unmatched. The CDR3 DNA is TGTGCCAGTAGTATTAACCCGCCGGGACAGGGATGGGCTGAAGCTTTCTTT. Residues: CASSINPPGQGWAEAFF.

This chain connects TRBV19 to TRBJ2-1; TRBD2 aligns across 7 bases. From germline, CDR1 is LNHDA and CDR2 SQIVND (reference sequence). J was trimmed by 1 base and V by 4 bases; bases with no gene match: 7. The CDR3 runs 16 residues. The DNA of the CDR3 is TGTGCCAGTAGTACGGCGGGAGCGCGGTCCTACAATGAGCAGTTCTTC. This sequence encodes CASSTAGARSYNEQFF.

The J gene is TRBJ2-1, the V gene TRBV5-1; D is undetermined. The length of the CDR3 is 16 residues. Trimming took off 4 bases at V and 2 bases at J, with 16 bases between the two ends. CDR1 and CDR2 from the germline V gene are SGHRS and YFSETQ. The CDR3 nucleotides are TGCGCCAGCAGCATCACCCCGAGCGCTGCCTACAATGAGCAGTTCTTC. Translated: CASSITPSAAYNEQFF.

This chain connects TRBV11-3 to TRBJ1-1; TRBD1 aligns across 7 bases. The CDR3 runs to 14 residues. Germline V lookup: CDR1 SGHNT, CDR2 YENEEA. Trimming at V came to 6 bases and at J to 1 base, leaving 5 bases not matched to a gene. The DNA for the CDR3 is TGTGCCAGCAGTCGACAGGGATCGAACACTGAAGCTTTCTTT. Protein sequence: CASSRQGSNTEAFF.

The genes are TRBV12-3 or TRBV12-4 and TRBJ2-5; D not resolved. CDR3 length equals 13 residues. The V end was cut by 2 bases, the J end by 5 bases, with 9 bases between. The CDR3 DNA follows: TGTGCCAGCAGTTTACTGTCCCGGGAGACCCAGTACTTC. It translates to CASSLLSRETQYF.

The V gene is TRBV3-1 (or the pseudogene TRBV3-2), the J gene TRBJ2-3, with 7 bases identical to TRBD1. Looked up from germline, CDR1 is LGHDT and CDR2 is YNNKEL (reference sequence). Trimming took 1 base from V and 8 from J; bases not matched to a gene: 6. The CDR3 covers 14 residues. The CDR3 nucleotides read TGTGCCAGCAGCCAAGGAAGTCAGGGGGTTACGCAGTATTTT. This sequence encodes CASSQGSQGVTQYF.

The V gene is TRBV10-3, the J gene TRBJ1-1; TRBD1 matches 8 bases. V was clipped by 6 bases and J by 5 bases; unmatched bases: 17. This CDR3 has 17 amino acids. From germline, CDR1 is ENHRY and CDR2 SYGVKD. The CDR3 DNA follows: TGTGCCATCAGCCCTCGAGGGGGCAGGGGGCGTCAAACTGAAGCTTTCTTT. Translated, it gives CAISPRGGRGRQTEAFF.

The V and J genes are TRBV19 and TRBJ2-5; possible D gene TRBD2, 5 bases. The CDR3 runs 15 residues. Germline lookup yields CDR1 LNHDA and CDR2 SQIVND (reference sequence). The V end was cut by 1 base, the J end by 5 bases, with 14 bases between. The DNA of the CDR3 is TGTGCCAGTAGTATAGTGGGAGCAGGACTGGAGACCCAGTACTTC. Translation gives CASSIVGAGLETQYF. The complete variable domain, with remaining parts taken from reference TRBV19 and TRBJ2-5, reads DGGITQSPKYLFRKEGQNVTLSCEQNLNHDAMYWYRQDPGQGLRLIYYSQIVNDFQKGDIAEGYSVSREKKESFPLTVTSAQKNPTAFYLCASSIVGAGLETQYFGPGTRLLVL.

The DNA for the CDR3 is TGTGCCAGTAGTATGGCTAGCGGGAGATACGAGCAGTACTTC. Translating gives CASSMASGRYEQYF. The V and J genes are TRBV19 and TRBJ2-7; TRBD2 matches 10 bases. The CDR3 consists of 14 residues. V was pared by 3 bases and J by 4 bases, with 3 bases of the junction left unmatched. Germline CDR1 LNHDA, CDR2 SQIVND (reference sequence).

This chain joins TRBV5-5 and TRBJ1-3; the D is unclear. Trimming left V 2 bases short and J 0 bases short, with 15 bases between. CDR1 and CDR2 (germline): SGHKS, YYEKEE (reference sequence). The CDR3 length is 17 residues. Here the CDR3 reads CASSFILRDISGNTIYF. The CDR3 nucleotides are TGTGCCAGCAGCTTCATTCTACGGGATATCTCTGGAAACACCATATATTTT.

CDR3 sequence: CASSFKGVRDEQYF. The CDR3 nucleotides are TGTGCCAGCAGTTTTAAGGGGGTCCGGGATGAGCAGTACTTC. The gene calls are TRBV27 and TRBJ2-7; TRBD1 might be the D (6 bases). The V and J ends lost 3 bases and 7 bases respectively, with 16 bases between them. The CDR3 consists of 14 residues. In germline, CDR1 is MNHEY, CDR2 SMNVEV (reference sequence).

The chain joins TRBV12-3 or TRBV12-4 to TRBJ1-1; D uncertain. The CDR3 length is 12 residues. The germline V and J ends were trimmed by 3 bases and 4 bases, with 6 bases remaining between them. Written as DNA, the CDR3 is TGTGCCAGCAGTTTGCGGGTCACTGAAGCTTTCTTT. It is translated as CASSLRVTEAFF.

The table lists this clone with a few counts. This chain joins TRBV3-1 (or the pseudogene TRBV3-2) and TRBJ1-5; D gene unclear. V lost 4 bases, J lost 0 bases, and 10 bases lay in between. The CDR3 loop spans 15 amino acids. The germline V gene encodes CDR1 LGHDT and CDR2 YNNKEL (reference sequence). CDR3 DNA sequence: TGTGCCAGCAGCCGAATCCAGGATAGCAATCAGCCCCAGCATTTT. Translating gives CASSRIQDSNQPQHF.

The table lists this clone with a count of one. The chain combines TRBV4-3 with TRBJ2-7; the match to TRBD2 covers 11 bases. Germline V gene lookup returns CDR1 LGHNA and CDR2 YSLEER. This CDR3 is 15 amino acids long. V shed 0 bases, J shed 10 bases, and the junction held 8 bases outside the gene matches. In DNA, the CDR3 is TGCGCCAGCAGCCAAGATCTGACTAGCGGGGACCCCCAGTACTTC. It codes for CASSQDLTSGDPQYF.

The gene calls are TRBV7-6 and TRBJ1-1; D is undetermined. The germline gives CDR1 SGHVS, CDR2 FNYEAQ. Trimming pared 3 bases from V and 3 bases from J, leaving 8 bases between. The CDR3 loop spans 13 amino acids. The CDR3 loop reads CASSFRSDTEAFF. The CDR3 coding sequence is TGTGCCAGCAGCTTTCGATCGGACACTGAAGCTTTCTTT.